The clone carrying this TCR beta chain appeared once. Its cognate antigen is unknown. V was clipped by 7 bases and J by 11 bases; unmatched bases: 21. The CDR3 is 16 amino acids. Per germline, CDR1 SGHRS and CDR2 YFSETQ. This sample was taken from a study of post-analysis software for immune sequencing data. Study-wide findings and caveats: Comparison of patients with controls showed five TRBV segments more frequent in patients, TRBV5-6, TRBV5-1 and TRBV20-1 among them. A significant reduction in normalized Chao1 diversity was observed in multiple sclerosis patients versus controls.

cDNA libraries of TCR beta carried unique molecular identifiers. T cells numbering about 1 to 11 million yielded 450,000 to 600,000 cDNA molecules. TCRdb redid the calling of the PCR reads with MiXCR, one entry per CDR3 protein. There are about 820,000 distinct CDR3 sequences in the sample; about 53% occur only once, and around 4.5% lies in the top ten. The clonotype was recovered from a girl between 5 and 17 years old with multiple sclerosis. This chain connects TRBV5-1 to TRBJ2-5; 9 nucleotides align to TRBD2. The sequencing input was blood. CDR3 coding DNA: TGCGCCAGCGGCGAAACCGGGACTAGCAGCTACAATGAGCAGTACTTC. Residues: CASGETGTSSYNEQYF.